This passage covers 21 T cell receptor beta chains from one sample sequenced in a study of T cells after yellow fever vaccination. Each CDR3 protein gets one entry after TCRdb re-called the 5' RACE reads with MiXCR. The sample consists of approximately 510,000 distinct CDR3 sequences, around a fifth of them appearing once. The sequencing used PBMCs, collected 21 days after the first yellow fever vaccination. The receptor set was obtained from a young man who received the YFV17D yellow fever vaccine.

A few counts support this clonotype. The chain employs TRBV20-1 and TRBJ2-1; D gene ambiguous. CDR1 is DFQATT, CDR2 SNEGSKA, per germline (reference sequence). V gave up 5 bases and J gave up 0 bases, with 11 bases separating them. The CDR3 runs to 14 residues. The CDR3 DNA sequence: TGCAGTGCTCCCTTGCCGCTCTCCTACAATGAGCAGTTCTTC. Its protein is CSAPLPLSYNEQFF.

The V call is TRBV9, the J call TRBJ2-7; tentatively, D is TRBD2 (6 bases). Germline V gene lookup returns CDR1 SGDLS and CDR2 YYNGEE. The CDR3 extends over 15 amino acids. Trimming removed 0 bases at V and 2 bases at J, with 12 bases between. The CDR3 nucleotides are TGTGCCAGCAGCGTAGGAGCGGGCGGAACCTACGAGCAGTACTTC. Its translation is CASSVGAGGTYEQYF.

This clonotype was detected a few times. CDR3 protein: CASSSEVRITGRQTQYF. Here the CDR3 DNA reads TGTGCCAGCAGCTCGGAAGTACGGATAACAGGGAGGCAGACCCAGTACTTC. The chain couples TRBV7-9 to TRBJ2-5; D is tentatively TRBD1 or TRBD2 (6 bases each). The CDR3 has 17 residues. In germline, CDR1 is SEHNR, CDR2 FQNEAQ (reference sequence). Trimming pared 4 bases from V and 6 bases from J, leaving 24 bases between.

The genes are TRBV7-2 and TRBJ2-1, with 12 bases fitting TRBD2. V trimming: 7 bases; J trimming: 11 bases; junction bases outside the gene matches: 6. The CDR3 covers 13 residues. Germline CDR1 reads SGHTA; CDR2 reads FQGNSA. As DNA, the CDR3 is TGTGCCAGCAACCCGGGACTAGCGGGCCAGCAGTTCTTC. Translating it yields CASNPGLAGQQFF.

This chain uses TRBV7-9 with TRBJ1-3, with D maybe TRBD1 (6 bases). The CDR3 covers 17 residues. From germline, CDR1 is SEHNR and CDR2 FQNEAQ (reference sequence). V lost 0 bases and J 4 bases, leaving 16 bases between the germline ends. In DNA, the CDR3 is TGTGCCAGCAGCTTAGCGAAGTGGGGGGCTGGAGGAAACACCATATATTTT. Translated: CASSLAKWGAGGNTIYF.

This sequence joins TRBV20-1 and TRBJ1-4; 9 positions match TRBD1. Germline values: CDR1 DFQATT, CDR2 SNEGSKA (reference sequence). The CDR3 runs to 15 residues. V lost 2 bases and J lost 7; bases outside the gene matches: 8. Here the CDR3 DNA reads TGCAGTGCTAGACCAGAGACAGGGGGGCGTGAAAAACTGTTTTTT. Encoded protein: CSARPETGGREKLFF.

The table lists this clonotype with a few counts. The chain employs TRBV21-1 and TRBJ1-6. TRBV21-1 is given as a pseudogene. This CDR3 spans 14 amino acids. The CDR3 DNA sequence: TGTGCCAGCAGCATACCGGGACTTAATTCACCCCTCCACTTT. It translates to CASSIPGLNSPLHF.

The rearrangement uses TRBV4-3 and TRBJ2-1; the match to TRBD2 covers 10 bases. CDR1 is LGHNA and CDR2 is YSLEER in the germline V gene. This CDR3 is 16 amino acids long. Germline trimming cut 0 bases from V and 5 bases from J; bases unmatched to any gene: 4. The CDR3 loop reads CASSQDISGGNNEQFF. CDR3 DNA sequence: TGCGCCAGCAGCCAAGATATTAGCGGGGGGAACAATGAGCAGTTCTTC.

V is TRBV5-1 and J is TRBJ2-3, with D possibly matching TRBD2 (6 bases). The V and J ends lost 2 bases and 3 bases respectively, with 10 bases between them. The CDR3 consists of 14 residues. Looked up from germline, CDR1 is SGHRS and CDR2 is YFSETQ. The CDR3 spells CASSFDGRTDTQYF. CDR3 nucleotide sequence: TGCGCCAGCAGCTTTGACGGGAGAACAGATACGCAGTATTTT.

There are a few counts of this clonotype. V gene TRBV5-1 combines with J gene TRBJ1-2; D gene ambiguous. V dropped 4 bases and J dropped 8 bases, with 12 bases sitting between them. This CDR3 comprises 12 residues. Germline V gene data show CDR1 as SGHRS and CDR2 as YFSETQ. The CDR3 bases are TGCGCCAGCAGCATGAATGAGGGAGGCTACACCTTC. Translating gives CASSMNEGGYTF.

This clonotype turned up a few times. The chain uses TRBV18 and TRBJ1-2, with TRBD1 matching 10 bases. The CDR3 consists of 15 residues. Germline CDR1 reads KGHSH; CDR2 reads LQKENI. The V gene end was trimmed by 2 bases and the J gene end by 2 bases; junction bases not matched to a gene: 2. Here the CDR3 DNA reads TGTGCCAGCTCACCAAAGGGACAGGGGAACTATGGCTACACCTTC. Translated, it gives CASSPKGQGNYGYTF.

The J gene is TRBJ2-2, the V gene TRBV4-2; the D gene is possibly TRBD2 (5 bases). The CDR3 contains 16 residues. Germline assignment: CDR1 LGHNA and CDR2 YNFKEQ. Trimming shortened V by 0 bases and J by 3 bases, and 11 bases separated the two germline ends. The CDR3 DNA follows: TGTGCCAGCAGCCAAGATGCTAGCCTCTACACCGGGGAGCTGTTTTTT. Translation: CASSQDASLYTGELFF.

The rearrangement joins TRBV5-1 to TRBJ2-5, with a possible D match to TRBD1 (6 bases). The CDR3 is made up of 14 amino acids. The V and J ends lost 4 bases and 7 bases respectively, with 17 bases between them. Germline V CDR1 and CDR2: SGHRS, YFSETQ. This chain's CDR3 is CASSLNVGAGTQYF. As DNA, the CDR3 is TGCGCCAGCAGCCTCAATGTGGGGGCCGGGACCCAGTACTTC.

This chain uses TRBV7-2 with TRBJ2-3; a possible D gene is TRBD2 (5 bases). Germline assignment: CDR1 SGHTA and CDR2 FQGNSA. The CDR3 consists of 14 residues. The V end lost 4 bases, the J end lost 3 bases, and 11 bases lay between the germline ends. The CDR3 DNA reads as TGTGCCAGCAGCTCTACTAGGGATACAGATACGCAGTATTTT. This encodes CASSSTRDTDTQYF.

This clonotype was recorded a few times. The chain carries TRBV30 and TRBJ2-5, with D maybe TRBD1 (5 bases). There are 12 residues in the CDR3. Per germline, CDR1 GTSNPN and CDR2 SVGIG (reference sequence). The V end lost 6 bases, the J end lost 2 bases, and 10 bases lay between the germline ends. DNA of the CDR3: TGTGCCTGCACCCGACAGCAAGAGACCCAGTACTTC. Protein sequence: CACTRQQETQYF.

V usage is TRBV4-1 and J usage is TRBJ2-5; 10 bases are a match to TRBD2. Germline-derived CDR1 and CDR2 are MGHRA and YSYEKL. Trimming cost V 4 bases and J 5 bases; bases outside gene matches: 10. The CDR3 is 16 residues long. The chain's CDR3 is CASSRFSGGLWETQYF. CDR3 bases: TGCGCCAGCAGCCGGTTTAGCGGGGGGCTATGGGAGACCCAGTACTTC.

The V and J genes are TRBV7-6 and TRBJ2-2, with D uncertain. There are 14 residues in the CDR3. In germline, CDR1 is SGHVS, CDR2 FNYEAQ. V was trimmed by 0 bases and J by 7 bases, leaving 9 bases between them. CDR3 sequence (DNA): TGTGCCAGCAGCTTAGCATGGGGTAACGGGGAGCTGTTTTTT. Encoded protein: CASSLAWGNGELFF.

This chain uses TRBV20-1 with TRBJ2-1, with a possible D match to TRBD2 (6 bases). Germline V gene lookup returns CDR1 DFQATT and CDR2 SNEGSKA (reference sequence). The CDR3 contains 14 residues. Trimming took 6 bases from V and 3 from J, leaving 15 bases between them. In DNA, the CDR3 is TGCAGTGCGGGCGGGCTAGCGCGCTACAATGAGCAGTTCTTC. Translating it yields CSAGGLARYNEQFF.

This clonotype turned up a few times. CDR3 sequence reads: CASSWWGGDNEQFF. In DNA, the CDR3 is TGTGCCAGTAGTTGGTGGGGGGGGGACAATGAGCAGTTCTTC. This chain links TRBV19 with TRBJ2-1; 7 nucleotides line up with TRBD2. The ends lost 5 bases at V and 5 bases at J; junction bases unmatched: 6. The CDR3 runs 14 residues. The germline CDR1 and CDR2 sequences are LNHDA and SQIVND (reference sequence).

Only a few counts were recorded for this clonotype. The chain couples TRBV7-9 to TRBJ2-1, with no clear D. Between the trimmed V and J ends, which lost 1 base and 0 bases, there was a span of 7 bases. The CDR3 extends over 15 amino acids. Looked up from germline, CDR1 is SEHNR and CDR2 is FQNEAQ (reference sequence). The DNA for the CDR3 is TGTGCCAGCAGCTTAGTACAGATCTCCTACAATGAGCAGTTCTTC. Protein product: CASSLVQISYNEQFF. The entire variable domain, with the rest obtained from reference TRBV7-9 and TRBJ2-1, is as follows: DTGVSQNPRHKITKRGQNVTFRCDPISEHNRLYWYRQTLGQGPEFLTYFQNEAQLEKSRLLSDRFSAERPKGSFSTLEIQRTEQGDSAMYLCASSLVQISYNEQFFGPGTRLTVL.

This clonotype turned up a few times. CDR3 amino acids: CASSSTPGLAGGKDTQYF. The CDR3 nucleotides are TGCGCCAGCAGCTCAACCCCGGGACTAGCGGGGGGCAAAGATACGCAGTATTTT. V usage is TRBV5-1 and J usage is TRBJ2-3, with TRBD2 identical over 15 bases. The germline CDR1 and CDR2 sequences are SGHRS and YFSETQ. This CDR3 spans 18 amino acids. After removal of 3 bases from V and 5 bases from J, the junction contained 10 bases not matched to a gene.